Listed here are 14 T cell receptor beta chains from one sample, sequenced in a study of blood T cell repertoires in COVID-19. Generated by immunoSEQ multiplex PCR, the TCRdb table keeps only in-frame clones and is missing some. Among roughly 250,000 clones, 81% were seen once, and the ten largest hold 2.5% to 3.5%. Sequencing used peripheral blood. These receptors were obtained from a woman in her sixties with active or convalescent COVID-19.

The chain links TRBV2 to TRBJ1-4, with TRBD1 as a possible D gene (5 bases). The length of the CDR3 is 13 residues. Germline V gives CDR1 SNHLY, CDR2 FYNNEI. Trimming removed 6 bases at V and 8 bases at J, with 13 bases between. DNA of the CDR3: TGTGCCAGCAGAGACAGCTCATGGGAAAAACTGTTTTTT. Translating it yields CASRDSSWEKLFF.

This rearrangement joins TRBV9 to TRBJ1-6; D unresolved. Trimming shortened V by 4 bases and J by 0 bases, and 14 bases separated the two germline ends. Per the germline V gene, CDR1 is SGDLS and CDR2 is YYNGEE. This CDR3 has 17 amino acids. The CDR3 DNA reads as TGTGCCAGCAGCCCCCAGGTCGGCATCTCCTATAATTCACCCCTCCACTTT. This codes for CASSPQVGISYNSPLHF.

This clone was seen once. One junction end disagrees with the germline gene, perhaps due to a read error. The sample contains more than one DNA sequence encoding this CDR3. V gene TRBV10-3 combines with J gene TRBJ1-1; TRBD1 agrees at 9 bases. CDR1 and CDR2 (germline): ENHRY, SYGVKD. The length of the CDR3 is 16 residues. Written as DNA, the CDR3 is TGCGCCATCAGTGAGTCAGTACAGGGGGCGGGAACTGAAGCTTTCTTT. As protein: CAISESVQGAGTEAFF.

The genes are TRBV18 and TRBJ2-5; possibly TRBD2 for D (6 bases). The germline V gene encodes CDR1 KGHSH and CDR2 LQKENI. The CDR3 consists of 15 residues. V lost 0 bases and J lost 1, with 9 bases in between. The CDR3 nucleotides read TGTGCCAGCTCACCACCGGGAGGTGCCCAAGAGACCCAGTACTTC. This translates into CASSPPGGAQETQYF.

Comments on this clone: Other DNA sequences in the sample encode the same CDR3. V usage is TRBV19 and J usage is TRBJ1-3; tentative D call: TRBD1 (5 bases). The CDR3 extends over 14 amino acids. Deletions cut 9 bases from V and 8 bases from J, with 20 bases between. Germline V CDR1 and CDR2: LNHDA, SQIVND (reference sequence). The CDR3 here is CASKTRRGKDTIYF. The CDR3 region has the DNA TGTGCCAGCAAAACTCGAAGGGGAAAGGACACCATATATTTT.

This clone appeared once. CDR3 sequence: CASSLGRTGVDEQFF. In DNA, the CDR3 is TGTGCCAGCAGCTTAGGGCGGACAGGGGTGGATGAGCAGTTCTTC. The chain is built from TRBV11-2 and TRBJ2-1, with 9 positions matching TRBD1. Unmatched junction bases numbered 6, after V lost 1 base and J lost 8 bases. The germline V gene has CDR1 SGHAT and CDR2 FQNNGV. This CDR3 has 15 amino acids.

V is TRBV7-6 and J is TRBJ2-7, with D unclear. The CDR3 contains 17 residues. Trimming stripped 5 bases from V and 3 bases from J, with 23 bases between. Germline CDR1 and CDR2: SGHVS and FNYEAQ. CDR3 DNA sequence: TGTGCCAGCAGCCCTGACGTGGTACGGAGTCCCGGCTACGAGCAGTACTTC. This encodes CASSPDVVRSPGYEQYF. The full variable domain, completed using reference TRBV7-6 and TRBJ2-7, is GAGVSQSPRYKVTKRGQDVALRCDPISGHVSLYWYRQALGQGPEFLTYFNYEAQQDKSGLPNDRFSAERPEGSISTLTIQRTEQRDSAMYRCASSPDVVRSPGYEQYFGPGTRLTVT.

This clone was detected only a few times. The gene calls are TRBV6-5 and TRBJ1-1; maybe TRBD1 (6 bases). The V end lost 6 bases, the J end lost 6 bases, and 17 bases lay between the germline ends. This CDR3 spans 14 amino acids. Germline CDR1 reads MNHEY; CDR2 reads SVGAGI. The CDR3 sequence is CASSVQGTYPEAFF. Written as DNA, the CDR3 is TGTGCCAGCAGCGTACAGGGCACGTATCCTGAAGCTTTCTTT.

The CDR3 DNA sequence: TGTGCCAGCAGTGAGGGGCAGGGGCAAGCCTACGAGCAGTACTTC. Amino acids: CASSEGQGQAYEQYF. The V call is TRBV2, the J call TRBJ2-7; maybe TRBD1 (6 bases). Germline values: CDR1 SNHLY, CDR2 FYNNEI. V was pared by 3 bases and J by 2 bases, with 14 bases between. The CDR3 sequence is 15 residues long.

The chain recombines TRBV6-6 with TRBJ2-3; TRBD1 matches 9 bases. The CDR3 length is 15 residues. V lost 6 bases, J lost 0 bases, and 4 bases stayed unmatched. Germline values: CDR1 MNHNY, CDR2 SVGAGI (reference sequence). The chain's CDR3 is CASRRTGASTDTQYF. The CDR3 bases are TGTGCCAGCAGACGGACAGGGGCCAGCACAGATACGCAGTATTTT.

The CDR3 DNA is TGTGCCATCAGTGACAGGGGATCCTCTGGCTACACCTTC. It encodes CAISDRGSSGYTF. The rearrangement uses TRBV10-3 and TRBJ1-2; tentative D call: TRBD1 (6 bases). The germline CDR1 and CDR2 sequences are ENHRY and SYGVKD. This CDR3 has 13 amino acids. Trimming left V 3 bases short and J 7 bases short, with 12 bases between.

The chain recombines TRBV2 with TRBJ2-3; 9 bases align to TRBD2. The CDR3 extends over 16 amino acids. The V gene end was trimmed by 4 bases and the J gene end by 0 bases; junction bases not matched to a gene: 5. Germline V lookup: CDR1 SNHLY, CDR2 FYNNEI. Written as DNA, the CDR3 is TGTGCCAGCAGTGGAGGCGGGGGGGTTAGCACAGATACGCAGTATTTT. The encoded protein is CASSGGGGVSTDTQYF.

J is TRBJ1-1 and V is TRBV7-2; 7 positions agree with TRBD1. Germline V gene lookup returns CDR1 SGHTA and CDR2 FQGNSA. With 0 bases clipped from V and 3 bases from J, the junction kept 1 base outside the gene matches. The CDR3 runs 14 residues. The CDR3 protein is CASSLAGQYTEAFF. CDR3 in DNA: TGTGCCAGCAGCTTAGCGGGACAGTACACTGAAGCTTTCTTT.

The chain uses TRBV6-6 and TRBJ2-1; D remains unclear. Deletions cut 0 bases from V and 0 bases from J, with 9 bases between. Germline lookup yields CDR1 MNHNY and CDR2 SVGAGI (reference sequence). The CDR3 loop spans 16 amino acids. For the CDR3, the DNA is TGTGCCAGCAGTTACTCACCTCTTAGCTCCTACAATGAGCAGTTCTTC. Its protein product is CASSYSPLSSYNEQFF.